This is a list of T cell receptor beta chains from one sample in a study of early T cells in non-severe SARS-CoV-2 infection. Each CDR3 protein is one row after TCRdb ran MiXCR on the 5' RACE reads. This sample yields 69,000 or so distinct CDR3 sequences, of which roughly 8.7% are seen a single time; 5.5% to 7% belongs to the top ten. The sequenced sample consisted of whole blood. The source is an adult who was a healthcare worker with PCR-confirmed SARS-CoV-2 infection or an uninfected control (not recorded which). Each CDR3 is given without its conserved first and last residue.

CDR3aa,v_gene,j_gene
ATEDNHYEQY,TRBV24-1,TRBJ2-7
ASSWDRLSYEQY,TRBV27,TRBJ2-7
AWSVQRNTGELF,TRBV30,TRBJ2-2
SARERGDYEQY,TRBV20-1,TRBJ2-7
SVRRKEVPYEQY,TRBV29-1,TRBJ2-7
SAWTELKETQY,TRBV29-1,TRBJ2-5
AWSVQGFGTGELF,TRBV30,TRBJ2-2
ASSLPDSEAF,TRBV7-8,TRBJ1-1
ASSDDGRGATNEKLF,TRBV6-6,TRBJ1-4
AWTVGGDNEQF,TRBV30,TRBJ2-1
ASSRGGLNTEAF,TRBV7-8,TRBJ1-1
ASSIDRQGNQPQH,TRBV19,TRBJ1-5
ASSLEGGNEQF,TRBV7-2,TRBJ2-1
ASSQRGTSGTPDTQY,TRBV4-2,TRBJ2-3
ASSFGDNRVETQY,TRBV12-3/TRBV12-4,TRBJ2-5
SARDSGAGGPNEQF,TRBV20-1,TRBJ2-1
SVLGDSSYGYT,TRBV29-1,TRBJ1-2
ASSLGGGDGYT,TRBV5-1,TRBJ1-2
SVEGTSFGNEQF,TRBV29-1,TRBJ2-1
ASSPAGGTDTQY,TRBV18,TRBJ2-3
ASSKVDVGPGYEQY,TRBV21-1,TRBJ2-7
ASSPGPGFPH,TRBV18,TRBJ2-7
SASLGGNNQPQH,TRBV20-1,TRBJ1-5
ASHPTMSGANVLT,TRBV6-6,TRBJ2-6
ASSLARPGEATNEKLF,TRBV7-6,TRBJ1-4
AWSSVGDTDTQY,TRBV30,TRBJ2-3
ATSRDRGPYNEQF,TRBV15,TRBJ2-1
ASSLMTSGYNEQF,TRBV11-2,TRBJ2-1
ASSVTRTGLAGNEQF,TRBV2,TRBJ2-1
ASRASGVGFGTQY,TRBV10-2,TRBJ2-3
ASSLFPSRDSYEAF,TRBV5-1,TRBJ1-1
SARRTSQETQY,TRBV20-1,TRBJ2-5
ASSLWGSKNIQY,TRBV5-6,TRBJ2-4
AWSFGRKRSSYEQY,TRBV30,TRBJ2-7
STLPMNTEAF,TRBV29-1,TRBJ1-1
ASSISRGTGELF,TRBV19,TRBJ2-2
ASSPILAGLQETQY,TRBV7-2,TRBJ2-5
ASSLRLAVTGELF,TRBV11-2,TRBJ2-2
ASSFSGLAGEGQF,TRBV11-1,TRBJ2-1
ASTGRTSYEQY,TRBV5-8,TRBJ2-7
SARQGYGYT,TRBV20-1,TRBJ1-2